Presented here are 30 T cell receptor beta chains from one specimen sequenced in a study of cytomegalovirus exposure and HLA in healthy donors. A multiplex PCR was run with 60 Vbeta primers and 13 Jbeta primers. The repertoire was sequenced with immunoSEQ multiplex PCR; TCRdb's copy has only in-frame clones and lacks some. The sample holds approximately 100,000 clones, roughly four fifths seen once. Sequencing was done on a sample of PBMCs. The receptors were sampled from a man aged 45-60 years in good health and CMV-seronegative.

This chain joins TRBV7-2 and TRBJ2-2, with 8 bases matching TRBD1. The V segment lost 8 bases and the J segment 7 bases; nucleotides outside the gene matches: 9. CDR1 and CDR2 from the germline V gene are SGHTA and FQGNSA. The CDR3 consists of 14 residues. The CDR3 protein is CASFQGAMGGELFF. The CDR3 DNA follows: TGTGCCAGCTTCCAGGGGGCGATGGGCGGGGAGCTGTTTTTT.

The CDR3 DNA reads as TGTGCCAGCAGTTTGGGGACAGGGGGCTGGTACGAGCAGTACTTC. Translated, it gives CASSLGTGGWYEQYF. The chain uses TRBV27 and TRBJ2-7; 12 bases fit TRBD1. This CDR3 comprises 15 residues. CDR1 is MNHEY and CDR2 is SMNVEV in the germline V gene (reference sequence). The V segment lost 3 bases and the J segment 4 bases; nucleotides outside the gene matches: 4.

Worth noting for this clone: Other DNA sequences in the sample encode the same CDR3. This chain links TRBV15 with TRBJ2-3; 8 bases agree with TRBD2. Per the germline V gene, CDR1 is LNHNV and CDR2 is YYDKDF (reference sequence). The CDR3 consists of 15 residues. Trimming at V came to 0 bases and at J to 4 bases, leaving 3 bases not matched to a gene. CDR3 sequence: CATSRDRAGADTQYF. The CDR3 bases are TGTGCCACCAGCAGAGATAGAGCGGGAGCAGATACGCAGTATTTT.

The chain employs TRBV5-1 and TRBJ1-1; D ambiguous. This CDR3 is 13 amino acids long. V shed 1 base and J shed 1 base, with 5 bases lying between them. The V gene's germline CDR1 is SGHRS and CDR2 YFSETQ. CDR3 bases: TGCGCCAGCAGCTTGTCCCGGAACACTGAAGCTTTCTTT. It specifies CASSLSRNTEAFF.

This clone was counted only a few times. The V call is TRBV21-1, the J call TRBJ2-7; the DNA was not used to check the table's D call, TRBD1. TRBV21-1 is classified as a pseudogene. This CDR3 has 15 amino acids. The CDR3 nucleotides read TGTGCCAGCAGCATGCAGACAGGATTCTCCTACGAGCAGTACTTC. The encoded protein is CASSMQTGFSYEQYF.

A few counts support this clone. The chain joins TRBV18 to TRBJ1-4, with TRBD1 matching over 7 bases. Germline CDR1 KGHSH, CDR2 LQKENI. Trimming at V came to 6 bases and at J to 3 bases, leaving 10 bases not matched to a gene. The CDR3 loop spans 16 amino acids. CDR3 DNA sequence: TGTGCCAGCTCCGATAGACAGGGCCGATCTAATGAAAAACTGTTTTTT. It codes for CASSDRQGRSNEKLFF.

The chain is built from TRBV28 and TRBJ2-3; D is unclear. V lost 7 bases and J 2 bases, leaving 7 bases between the germline ends. Germline V gives CDR1 MDHEN, CDR2 SYDVKM. The CDR3 extends over 12 amino acids. CDR3 loop: CASNLNTDTQYF. The CDR3 coding sequence is TGTGCCAGCAACCTAAACACAGATACGCAGTATTTT. Full variable domain (outside the CDR3, taken from reference TRBV28 and TRBJ2-3): DVKVTQSSRYLVKRTGEKVFLECVQDMDHENMFWYRQDPGLGLRLIYFSYDVKMKEKGDIPEGYSVSREKKERFSLILESASTNQTSMYLCASNLNTDTQYFGPGTRLTVL.

The CDR3 bases are TGTGCCCACTCGGCGGGGAACACCGGGGAGCTGTTTTTT. Amino acids: CAHSAGNTGELFF. The chain joins TRBV30 to TRBJ2-2; weak D call: TRBD2 (5 bases). The germline V gene encodes CDR1 GTSNPN and CDR2 SVGIG (reference sequence). The CDR3 covers 13 residues. V dropped 8 bases and J dropped 1 base, with 11 bases sitting between them. Complete variable domain (other parts from reference TRBV30 and TRBJ2-2): SQTIHQWPATLVQPVGSPLSLECTVEGTSNPNLYWYRQAAGRGLQLLFYSVGIGQISSEVPQNLSASRPQDRQFILSSKKLLLSDSGFYLCAHSAGNTGELFFGEGSRLTVL.

The V and J genes are TRBV29-1 and TRBJ2-3, with D maybe TRBD1 (6 bases). Per the germline V gene, CDR1 is SQVTM and CDR2 is ANQGSEA. This CDR3 region has 13 residues. V was clipped by 2 bases and J by 10 bases, with 16 bases between them. CDR3: CSVERGSDSPQYF. DNA of the CDR3: TGCAGCGTTGAAAGGGGGTCGGACAGCCCGCAGTATTTT.

The chain links TRBV2 to TRBJ2-7; D is ambiguous. V lost 3 bases and J 3 bases, leaving 3 bases between the germline ends. There are 11 residues in the CDR3. CDR1 is SNHLY, CDR2 FYNNEI, per germline. The CDR3 DNA sequence: TGTGCCAGCAGTGACAGCTACGAGCAGTACTTC. Translation gives CASSDSYEQYF.

This clone is labeled large. This chain connects TRBV25-1 to TRBJ1-1, with a tentative D call TRBD1 (6 bases). The CDR3 sequence is 10 residues long. Germline V gives CDR1 MGHDK, CDR2 SYGVNS. Deletions cut 8 bases from V and 11 bases from J, with 12 bases between. The CDR3 spells CASYRERAFF. The CDR3 DNA reads TGTGCCAGCTACAGGGAAAGGGCTTTCTTT.

The chain couples TRBV7-2 to TRBJ1-5, with D tentatively TRBD1 (6 bases). Germline V CDR1 and CDR2: SGHTA, FQGNSA. Trimming pared 3 bases from V and 5 bases from J, leaving 14 bases between. This CDR3 has 15 residues. The CDR3 reads CASSLDSLGDQPQHF. Here the CDR3 DNA reads TGTGCCAGCAGCTTGGACAGCCTGGGGGATCAGCCCCAGCATTTT.

CDR3 in amino acids: CASSLTGVAEAFF. CDR3 DNA: TGTGCCAGCAGCTTGACAGGGGTCGCTGAAGCTTTCTTT. The V and J genes are TRBV7-6 and TRBJ1-1, with TRBD1 matching over 8 bases. Germline V lookup: CDR1 SGHVS, CDR2 FNYEAQ. V was pared by 3 bases and J by 6 bases, with 3 bases of the junction left unmatched. This CDR3 is built from 13 residues.

The chain carries TRBV5-1 and TRBJ2-5; the D gene is possibly TRBD2 (6 bases). Germline assignment: CDR1 SGHRS and CDR2 YFSETQ. This CDR3 region has 14 residues. V was clipped by 5 bases and J by 1 base, with 12 bases between them. The CDR3 DNA reads TGCGCCAGCAGGCCGGTGGGGGGCCAAGAGACCCAGTACTTC. It encodes CASRPVGGQETQYF.

The rearrangement joins TRBV11-2 to TRBJ1-4; D may be TRBD1 (5 bases). The germline V gene has CDR1 SGHAT and CDR2 FQNNGV. Trimming removed 6 bases from V and 5 bases from J, with 13 bases in between. The CDR3 extends over 14 amino acids. As DNA, the CDR3 is TGTGCCAGCAGTTCTACCGACAGAAATGAAAAACTGTTTTTT. Amino acids: CASSSTDRNEKLFF.

V is TRBV4-2 and J is TRBJ1-6, with no clear D. In germline, CDR1 is LGHNA, CDR2 YNFKEQ. The CDR3 has 12 residues. Trimming took 3 bases from V and 7 from J, leaving 4 bases between them. CDR3 nucleotides: TGTGCCAGCAGCCAGTCGAATTCACCCCTCCACTTT. This codes for CASSQSNSPLHF.

This clone was seen only a few times. The CDR3 sequence: CASSSARTSGGRTDTQYF. The CDR3 DNA is TGTGCCAGCAGCTCGGCCCGTACTAGCGGGGGTCGGACAGATACGCAGTATTTT. The chain joins TRBV7-8 to TRBJ2-3; 11 nucleotides align to TRBD2. The germline gives CDR1 SGHVS, CDR2 FQNEAQ. The CDR3 has 18 amino acids. V lost 4 bases, J lost 3 bases, and 12 bases stayed unmatched.

The chain is built from TRBV15 and TRBJ2-1, with TRBD2 identical over 9 bases. Germline V CDR1 and CDR2: LNHNV, YYDKDF (reference sequence). The ends lost 9 bases at V and 7 bases at J; junction bases unmatched: 10. This CDR3 region has 14 residues. CDR3 DNA: TGTGCCACTTCACGGCGGGAGGGTAGAAATGAGCAGTTCTTC. It is translated as CATSRREGRNEQFF.

This clone occurred a few times. V and J are TRBV5-1 and TRBJ2-1, with TRBD2 matching over 7 bases. Germline-derived CDR1 and CDR2 are SGHRS and YFSETQ. This CDR3 comprises 11 residues. The V segment lost 5 bases and the J segment 9 bases; nucleotides outside the gene matches: 2. The DNA of the CDR3 is TGCGCCAGCAGTCAGCGGGGTGAGCAGTTCTTC. Encoded protein: CASSQRGEQFF.

The chain joins TRBV29-1 to TRBJ1-2, with 7 bases lining up with TRBD1. The CDR3 extends over 15 amino acids. After removal of 4 bases from V and 8 bases from J, the junction contained 16 bases not matched to a gene. Germline V gene data show CDR1 as SQVTM and CDR2 as ANQGSEA. CDR3 region: CSVGLGGRRGAGYTF. Written as DNA, the CDR3 is TGCAGCGTTGGCCTAGGGGGCCGCCGGGGTGCGGGCTACACCTTC.

This rearrangement joins TRBV7-2 to TRBJ1-5, with TRBD1 as a possible D gene (5 bases). Looked up from germline, CDR1 is SGHTA and CDR2 is FQGNSA. CDR3 length equals 17 residues. The V end lost 2 bases, the J end lost 0 bases, and 14 bases lay between the germline ends. The CDR3 bases are TGTGCCAGCAGCTTACGACCAGGGCCCTATAGCAATCAGCCCCAGCATTTT. It encodes CASSLRPGPYSNQPQHF.

J is TRBJ1-1 and V is TRBV9, with D perhaps matching TRBD1 (6 bases). Trimming took 4 bases from V and 1 from J, leaving 11 bases between them. The CDR3 contains 14 residues. Germline lookup yields CDR1 SGDLS and CDR2 YYNGEE. The CDR3 sequence: CASSPQTGNTEAFF. The CDR3 DNA is TGTGCCAGCAGCCCCCAGACAGGGAACACTGAAGCTTTCTTT.

The CDR3 here is CASSLRRGNQPQHF. The DNA of the CDR3 is TGTGCCAGCAGTTTAAGGCGCGGAAATCAGCCCCAGCATTTT. The V call is TRBV28, the J call TRBJ1-5; D is undetermined. V lost 2 bases and J lost 4, with 9 bases in between. CDR1 is MDHEN and CDR2 is SYDVKM in the germline V gene. There are 14 residues in the CDR3.

The chain's CDR3 is CASSLRTGRKTYEQYF. As DNA, the CDR3 is TGTGCCAGCAGCTTACGGACAGGGCGAAAGACCTACGAGCAGTACTTC. The chain links TRBV5-6 to TRBJ2-7; 8 bases are a match to TRBD1. With 2 bases clipped from V and 2 bases from J, the junction kept 9 bases outside the gene matches. Germline CDR1 is SGHDT and CDR2 is YYEEEE. The length of the CDR3 is 16 residues.

The chain couples TRBV4-1 to TRBJ1-5, with D hard to call. Germline CDR1 reads MGHRA; CDR2 reads YSYEKL. With 4 bases removed from V and 3 bases from J, the gap between germline ends came to 10 bases. CDR3 length: 14 residues. CDR3 in amino acids: CASSREQINQPQHF. For the CDR3, the DNA is TGCGCCAGCAGCCGAGAGCAGATCAATCAGCCCCAGCATTTT.

V gene TRBV18 combines with J gene TRBJ2-1, with 7 bases lining up with TRBD1. From germline, CDR1 is KGHSH and CDR2 LQKENI. After removal of 3 bases from V and 10 bases from J, the junction contained 12 bases not matched to a gene. The CDR3 totals 15 residues. CDR3 sequence: CASSPDRARGTEQFF. The DNA for the CDR3 is TGTGCCAGCTCACCTGACAGGGCTCGGGGTACCGAGCAGTTCTTC.

The chain is built from TRBV6-1 and TRBJ2-5, with 7 bases lining up with TRBD2. The DNA end lines up better with TRBJ2-7; the J call may be wrong. Germline loops: CDR1 MNHNS, CDR2 SASEGT. There are 15 residues in the CDR3. CDR3 residues: CASSEREGRFYEQYF. The CDR3 DNA reads as TGTGCCAGCAGTGAAAGGGAGGGCCGTTTCTACGAGCAGTACTTC.

The chain recombines TRBV13 with TRBJ2-1; TRBD1 matches at 9 bases. CDR3 length equals 14 residues. CDR1 is PRHDT, CDR2 FYEKMQ, per germline (reference sequence). V trimming: 4 bases; J trimming: 9 bases; junction bases outside the gene matches: 7. This chain's CDR3 is CASSSRTGEGEQFF. DNA for the CDR3: TGTGCCAGCAGCTCCCGGACAGGGGAAGGTGAGCAGTTCTTC.

This chain connects TRBV7-2 to TRBJ2-3; 8 nucleotides line up with TRBD1. J gave up 6 bases and V 5 bases, and 7 bases lay outside the gene matches. Germline lookup yields CDR1 SGHTA and CDR2 FQGNSA. The CDR3 sequence is 14 residues long. This CDR3 reads CASSPGGWGDTQYF. The CDR3 DNA is TGTGCCAGCAGCCCAGGGGGCTGGGGGGATACGCAGTATTTT.

The chain couples TRBV28 to TRBJ2-1, with D maybe TRBD1 (6 bases). Germline V gives CDR1 MDHEN, CDR2 SYDVKM. The CDR3 spans 15 residues. Trimming cost V 4 bases and J 8 bases, with 18 bases left between them. CDR3 region: CASSSPGHSDHEQFF. In DNA form, the CDR3 reads TGTGCCAGCAGTTCACCGGGACACTCGGACCATGAGCAGTTCTTC. Complete variable domain (other parts from reference TRBV28 and TRBJ2-1): DVKVTQSSRYLVKRTGEKVFLECVQDMDHENMFWYRQDPGLGLRLIYFSYDVKMKEKGDIPEGYSVSREKKERFSLILESASTNQTSMYLCASSSPGHSDHEQFFGPGTRLTVL.